This TCR beta chain was sequenced during a study of T cells in Graves' hyperthyroidism and ophthalmopathy. This clonotype has at least ten counts. Amplified TCR beta CDR3 regions derived from RNA transcripts. HTBI primers were employed in a first-round RT-PCR of the TCR CDR3. TCRdb re-derived calls from the multiplex PCR reads in MiXCR, one entry per CDR3 protein. The sample consists of fewer than 450,000 distinct CDR3 sequences, approximately 18% of them appearing once. The CDR3 runs to 16 residues. The V end lost 0 bases, the J end lost 2 bases, and 15 bases lay between the germline ends. Per the germline V gene, CDR1 is SGHRS and CDR2 is YFSETQ.

Sequenced: blood. This chain joins TRBV5-1 and TRBJ2-7; D possibly uses TRBD1 or TRBD2 (6 bases each). This sequence originates from a woman aged 25 to 45 with Graves' hyperthyroidism that later progressed to Graves' ophthalmopathy. The CDR3 protein is CASSLDPGGLAYEQYF. CDR3 in DNA: TGCGCCAGCAGCTTGGATCCTGGGGGGCTAGCCTACGAGCAGTACTTC.